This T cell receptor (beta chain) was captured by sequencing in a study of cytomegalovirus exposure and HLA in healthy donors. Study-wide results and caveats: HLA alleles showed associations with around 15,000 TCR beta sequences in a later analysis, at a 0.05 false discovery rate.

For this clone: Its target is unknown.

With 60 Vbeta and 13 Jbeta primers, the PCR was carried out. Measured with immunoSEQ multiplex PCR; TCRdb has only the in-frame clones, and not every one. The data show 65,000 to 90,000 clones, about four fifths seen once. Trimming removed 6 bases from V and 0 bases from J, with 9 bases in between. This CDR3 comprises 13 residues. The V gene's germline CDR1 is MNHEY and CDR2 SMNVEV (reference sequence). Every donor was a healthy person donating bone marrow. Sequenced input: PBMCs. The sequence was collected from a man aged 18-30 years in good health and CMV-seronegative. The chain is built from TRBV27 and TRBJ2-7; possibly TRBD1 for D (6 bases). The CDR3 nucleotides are TGTGCCAGCAGGGCAGGGGACTCCTACGAGCAGTACTTC. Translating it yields CASRAGDSYEQYF.